Presented here are 11 T cell receptor beta chains from one specimen sequenced in a study of shared clonotypes between healthy human individuals. Sequencing was performed with immunoSEQ multiplex PCR; in TCRdb, only in-frame clones are kept and a portion is missing. The table lists approximately 2,000,000 clones, 90% to 95% of them singletons. Naive CD8 cells lacked CD45RO and underwent positive selection for CCR7, leaving out terminally differentiated effector memory CD45RA+ cells. The sample taken for sequencing was naive CD8+ T cells from PBMCs. The receptors come from a man aged 18 to 35 in good health. Some clones in this sample may be carry-over from other donors' samples.

Details on this clone: This sample includes further DNA sequences coding for the same CDR3. The chain joins TRBV5-1 to TRBJ2-7, with D perhaps matching TRBD1 (6 bases). Trimming stripped 0 bases from V and 0 bases from J, with 10 bases between. Germline CDR1 and CDR2: SGHRS and YFSETQ. The CDR3 runs to 15 residues. This CDR3 reads CASSLGTGSSYEQYF. CDR3 in DNA: TGCGCCAGCAGCTTGGGCACAGGGAGCTCCTACGAGCAGTACTTC.

The V gene is TRBV7-6, the J gene TRBJ2-4, with 10 bases matching TRBD2. Germline lookup yields CDR1 SGHVS and CDR2 FNYEAQ. There are 16 residues in the CDR3. With 2 bases clipped from V and 8 bases from J, the junction kept 9 bases outside the gene matches. The CDR3 DNA reads as TGTGCCAGCAGCTTATCTAGCGGGAGCAGTAGTGACATTCAGTACTTC. It is translated as CASSLSSGSSSDIQYF.

The chain joins TRBV5-1 to TRBJ2-7; maybe TRBD2 (7 bases). The CDR3 runs to 15 residues. The germline CDR1 and CDR2 sequences are SGHRS and YFSETQ. The V and J ends lost 1 base and 3 bases respectively, with 14 bases between them. In DNA, the CDR3 is TGCGCCAGCAGCTTGTCTGGGGGGGCAGGCTACGAGCAGTACTTC. It encodes CASSLSGGAGYEQYF.

This chain uses TRBV4-3 with TRBJ1-2; D is perhaps TRBD1 (6 bases). The length of the CDR3 is 15 residues. Germline CDR1 reads LGHNA; CDR2 reads YSLEER. With 0 bases removed from V and 8 bases from J, the gap between germline ends came to 16 bases. CDR3 residues: CASSQDWRGAGGYTF. The DNA of the CDR3 is TGCGCCAGCAGCCAAGATTGGCGGGGGGCTGGAGGCTACACCTTC.

The chain couples TRBV27 to TRBJ2-7; TRBD1 is a possible D gene (5 bases). V lost 3 bases and J 2 bases, leaving 11 bases between the germline ends. There are 14 residues in the CDR3. Germline CDR1 reads MNHEY; CDR2 reads SMNVEV (reference sequence). CDR3 bases: TGTGCCAGCAGTTTGAGCAGGGTGACCTACGAGCAGTACTTC. Translated: CASSLSRVTYEQYF.

Concerning this clone itself: Other DNA variants within this sample encode the same CDR3. The gene calls are TRBV27 and TRBJ2-1, with TRBD1 matching over 8 bases. The CDR3 has 15 amino acids. Germline assignment: CDR1 MNHEY and CDR2 SMNVEV (reference sequence). V gave up 3 bases and J gave up 1 base; unmatched junction bases: 2. CDR3 in DNA: TGTGCCAGCAGTTTCGGGACAGGATCCTACAATGAGCAGTTCTTC. Protein: CASSFGTGSYNEQFF.

The chain has TRBV2 and TRBJ1-1, with unresolved D. The V and J ends lost 2 bases and 2 bases respectively, with 12 bases between them. This CDR3 comprises 15 residues. The germline gives CDR1 SNHLY, CDR2 FYNNEI. In DNA form, the CDR3 reads TGTGCCAGCAGTGAAATCGGCAGCTTCAACACTGAAGCTTTCTTT. This gives the protein CASSEIGSFNTEAFF.

The chain is built from TRBV2 and TRBJ2-7, with D perhaps matching TRBD1 or TRBD2 (5 bases each). Germline CDR1 SNHLY, CDR2 FYNNEI. V was clipped by 8 bases and J by 5 bases, with 22 bases between them. The CDR3 covers 15 residues. CDR3 nucleotides: TGTGCCAGCTTCCCATACGTGGGGGACCGGGACGAGCAGTACTTC. Encoded protein: CASFPYVGDRDEQYF.

The rearrangement uses TRBV11-2 and TRBJ2-2; TRBD2 is a possible D gene (5 bases). The ends were cut back, 3 bases at V and 6 bases at J, with 8 bases in the middle. Germline values: CDR1 SGHAT, CDR2 FQNNGV. The CDR3 contains 13 residues. CDR3 bases: TGTGCCAGCAGCTTCCCCGGGGCCGGGGAGCTGTTTTTT. Residues: CASSFPGAGELFF.

Worth noting for this clone: Germline is not matched at one junction end, which may reflect a read error. The chain is built from TRBV4-2 and TRBJ2-7, with D unclear. CDR1 LGHNA and CDR2 YNFKEQ come from the germline V gene. The CDR3 length is 15 residues. CDR3 in amino acids: CASSQDRSSSFEQYF. The CDR3 DNA reads TGTGCCAGCAGCCAAGACAGATCGTCCTCCTTCGAGCAGTACTTC.

This chain connects TRBV28 to TRBJ1-2; 7 bases align to TRBD1. Trimming cost V 3 bases and J 4 bases; bases outside gene matches: 11. CDR1 is MDHEN, CDR2 SYDVKM, per germline. The CDR3 has 16 residues. CDR3 sequence: CASSLGFRGQFYGYTF. CDR3 in DNA: TGTGCCAGCAGTTTGGGGTTTAGGGGACAGTTCTATGGCTACACCTTC.